One sample yielded the 14 T cell receptor beta chains listed below, sequenced in a study of human T cells and chemical hapten exposure listed by TCRdb under 2021. The library was prepared using RACE. Data came from a NextSeq 500. Starting from the raw public reads, TCRdb applied fastp trimming at Q25, assembled clones with MiXCR and retained in-frame beta chains. CDR3 protein sequences are deduplicated, and each keeps its most common genes and DNA. Across this sample there are 95,000 or so distinct CDR3 sequences, with roughly 10% seen only once. Of the sample, about 3% falls within the top ten clones. The time point label corresponds to: patch test 2, 6 weeks after DPC sensitization. In the paper's terms, the treatment or condition label means: therapeutic diphenylcyclopropenone sensitization with weekly scalp DPC. Material: whole blood, obtained in connection with sensitization to the hapten diphenylcyclopropenone (DPC). Receptors originate from a woman aged 40 to 49 with alopecia areata. Some clones in this sample may be carry-over from other donors' samples.

This chain uses TRBV12-3 or TRBV12-4 with TRBJ1-3, with D tentatively TRBD1 (6 bases). The CDR3 totals 14 residues. V lost 7 bases, J lost 0 bases, and 10 bases lay in between. Written as DNA, the CDR3 is TGTGCCAGCAATGGACAGAGCTCTGGAAACACCATATATTTT. Its protein product is CASNGQSSGNTIYF.

J is TRBJ2-5 and V is TRBV11-2; 13 nucleotides match TRBD2. V shed 1 base and J 1 base; nucleotides not matched to a gene: 0. CDR1 is SGHAT, CDR2 FQNNGV, per germline. This CDR3 is built from 16 residues. CDR3 in amino acids: CASSLGLAGGQETQYF. Written as DNA, the CDR3 is TGTGCCAGCAGCTTAGGACTAGCGGGGGGCCAAGAGACCCAGTACTTC.

V is TRBV29-1 and J is TRBJ2-5; no clear D. CDR3 length: 11 amino acids. Germline-derived CDR1 and CDR2 are SQVTM and ANQGSEA. V was trimmed by 4 bases and J by 2 bases, leaving 5 bases between them. The CDR3, as DNA: TGCAGCGTTGCGCCTCAAGAGACCCAGTACTTC. This gives the protein CSVAPQETQYF. Full variable domain (missing parts from reference TRBV29-1 and TRBJ2-5): SAVISQKPSRDICQRGTSLTIQCQVDSQVTMMFWYRQQPGQSLTLIATANQGSEATYESGFVIDKFPISRPNLTFSTLTVSNMSPEDSSIYLCSVAPQETQYFGPGTRLLVL.

A few counts support this clonotype. This chain uses TRBV11-2 with TRBJ2-3; 11 nucleotides align to TRBD2. V lost 6 bases, J lost 0 bases, and 14 bases stayed unmatched. The CDR3 is 19 amino acids. The germline V gene has CDR1 SGHAT and CDR2 FQNNGV. CDR3 nucleotides: TGTGCCAGCAGATCAAGGCGGCTAGCGGGAGGCCTTAGCACAGATACGCAGTATTTT. Translating it yields CASRSRRLAGGLSTDTQYF.

There are a few counts of this clonotype. V gene TRBV9 combines with J gene TRBJ2-7; D is ambiguous. V lost 0 bases and J 7 bases, leaving 5 bases between the germline ends. From germline, CDR1 is SGDLS and CDR2 YYNGEE. This CDR3 comprises 11 residues. This CDR3 reads CASSVGEEQYF. DNA for the CDR3: TGTGCCAGCAGCGTAGGTGAAGAGCAGTACTTC. Supplemented by reference TRBV9 and TRBJ2-7, the full variable domain reads DSGVTQTPKHLITATGQRVTLRCSPRSGDLSVYWYQQSLDQGLQFLIQYYNGEERAKGNILERFSAQQFPDLHSELNLSSLELGDSALYFCASSVGEEQYFGPGTRLTVT.

This clonotype occurred many times. V gene TRBV9 combines with J gene TRBJ2-2; a possible D gene is TRBD1 (6 bases). Trimming cost V 0 bases and J 3 bases, with 15 bases left between them. This CDR3 contains 17 residues. From germline, CDR1 is SGDLS and CDR2 YYNGEE. This CDR3 reads CASSVGSGGVDTGELFF. In DNA, the CDR3 is TGTGCCAGCAGCGTAGGGTCTGGGGGCGTAGACACCGGGGAGCTGTTTTTT.

V usage is TRBV10-3 and J usage is TRBJ2-7; 8 nucleotides match TRBD1. The germline V gene has CDR1 ENHRY and CDR2 SYGVKD. The CDR3 spans 14 residues. Trimming at V came to 6 bases and at J to 3 bases, leaving 7 bases not matched to a gene. CDR3 sequence (DNA): TGTGCCATCAGCTCCGGGACAGGAGTCTACGAGCAGTACTTC. Its translation is CAISSGTGVYEQYF.

This clonotype appeared many times. The CDR3 sequence is CAISESGQPQHF. The DNA for the CDR3 is TGTGCCATCAGTGAGTCGGGGCAGCCCCAGCATTTT. The chain recombines TRBV10-3 with TRBJ1-5, with D hard to call. V lost 0 bases and J lost 7, with 4 bases in between. Per germline, CDR1 ENHRY and CDR2 SYGVKD. The CDR3 has 12 amino acids.

The rearrangement links TRBV28 to TRBJ2-6; D is perhaps TRBD1 or TRBD2 (5 bases each). Germline CDR1 and CDR2: MDHEN and SYDVKM. The CDR3 is 18 amino acids. Trimming removed 1 base at V and 4 bases at J, with 17 bases between. In nucleotides, the CDR3 is TGTGCCAGCAGTTTATCACGGGACGTACCGGGGGGGGCCAACGTCCTGACTTTC. Amino acids: CASSLSRDVPGGANVLTF.

The genes are TRBV10-3 and TRBJ2-1; TRBD2 matches 7 bases. Trimming removed 2 bases from V and 9 bases from J; junction bases left unmatched: 10. This CDR3 spans 15 amino acids. The V gene's germline CDR1 is ENHRY and CDR2 SYGVKD. CDR3 in DNA: TGTGCCATCAGTGAGGGAGCGGGATGGGGCGCTGAGCAGTTCTTC. Its translation: CAISEGAGWGAEQFF.

The chain employs TRBV7-2 and TRBJ2-5; 8 bases map to TRBD2. Germline loops: CDR1 SGHTA, CDR2 FQGNSA. V shed 5 bases and J 2 bases; nucleotides not matched to a gene: 4. The CDR3 contains 14 residues. The CDR3 here is CASSQTSVQETQYF. CDR3 in DNA: TGTGCCAGCAGCCAGACTAGCGTACAAGAGACCCAGTACTTC.

This clonotype occurred a few times. V is TRBV9 and J is TRBJ1-1; 9 bases are a match to TRBD1. V lost 2 bases to trimming and J lost 3 bases; unmatched junction nucleotides: 2. The CDR3 has 14 residues. Germline-derived CDR1 and CDR2 are SGDLS and YYNGEE. The CDR3 coding sequence is TGTGCCAGCAGCGTGGGGACAGGGTACACTGAAGCTTTCTTT. Its protein is CASSVGTGYTEAFF.

The V and J genes are TRBV28 and TRBJ2-7; D is unclear. Trimming removed 3 bases from V and 0 bases from J, with 12 bases in between. Germline V gene data show CDR1 as MDHEN and CDR2 as SYDVKM. This CDR3 has 15 residues. Here the CDR3 DNA reads TGTGCCAGCAGTTTTTCCCCCCTAAGCTCCTACGAGCAGTACTTC. It codes for CASSFSPLSSYEQYF.

The rearrangement joins TRBV12-3 or TRBV12-4 to TRBJ2-7; D is uncertain. Trimming shortened V by 4 bases and J by 0 bases, and 13 bases separated the two germline ends. The CDR3 sequence is 15 residues long. CDR3 amino acids: CASSSGRLTSYEQYF. CDR3 bases: TGTGCCAGCAGTTCCGGACGGCTCACCTCCTACGAGCAGTACTTC.